The rows below give T cell receptor beta chains drawn from one sample of a study of response to subunit inactivated influenza vaccine. From the RT-PCR reads, TCRdb called clonotypes with MiXCR, one entry per CDR3 protein. The repertoire holds roughly 780,000 distinct CDR3 sequences, with around 18% as singletons. The starting material was PBMCs from blood, obtained roughly 5 days after vaccination. These receptors all come from a man aged 45-65 years who received an inactivated influenza vaccine. Each CDR3 is given without its conserved first and last residue.

J gene: TRBJ1-5
V gene: TRBV20-1
CDR3 protein: SASPAGYSNQPQH

J gene: TRBJ1-1
V gene: TRBV12-3/TRBV12-4
CDR3 protein: ASSLVRSEAF

J gene: TRBJ2-5
V gene: TRBV12-3/TRBV12-4
CDR3 protein: ASTSGGMKTQY

J gene: TRBJ1-6
V gene: TRBV12-3/TRBV12-4
CDR3 protein: ASSLRSNNSPLH

J gene: TRBJ2-7
V gene: TRBV5-1
CDR3 protein: ASSSQPPSGAPYEQY

J gene: TRBJ2-1
V gene: TRBV7-9
CDR3 protein: ASSLEVITYNEQF

J gene: TRBJ2-7
V gene: TRBV5-1
CDR3 protein: ASSLGQGGNVVYEQY

J gene: TRBJ1-5
V gene: TRBV20-1
CDR3 protein: SARVGGDWSNQPQH

J gene: TRBJ2-3
V gene: TRBV20-1
CDR3 protein: SARTTDTQY

J gene: TRBJ2-7
V gene: TRBV12-3/TRBV12-4
CDR3 protein: ASSPQYRASSYEQY

J gene: TRBJ2-3
V gene: TRBV15
CDR3 protein: ATHRAVLSTDTQY

J gene: TRBJ2-1
V gene: TRBV3-1
CDR3 protein: ASSQDFRWSGGVSSSYNEQF

J gene: TRBJ1-2
V gene: TRBV28
CDR3 protein: ASSSLGAFRGYT

J gene: TRBJ2-1
V gene: TRBV11-2
CDR3 protein: ASSFGTSGRHEQF

J gene: TRBJ2-3
V gene: TRBV6-2/TRBV6-3
CDR3 protein: ASRTPGRDTQY

J gene: TRBJ2-3
V gene: TRBV10-2
CDR3 protein: ASSEQGFTTDTQY

J gene: TRBJ2-1
V gene: TRBV27
CDR3 protein: ASSFQPTRFVRNEQF

J gene: TRBJ1-4
V gene: TRBV5-1
CDR3 protein: ASSSSGTGIKKLF

J gene: TRBJ1-1
V gene: TRBV4-3
CDR3 protein: ASSQTLTRGPEAF

J gene: TRBJ2-1
V gene: TRBV5-5
CDR3 protein: ASSFGTSGTLDEQF

J gene: TRBJ2-1
V gene: TRBV10-3
CDR3 protein: AISDVGPDSYNEQF

J gene: TRBJ2-5
V gene: TRBV20-1
CDR3 protein: SARNRDTTLQETQY

J gene: TRBJ2-3
V gene: TRBV7-9
CDR3 protein: ASSLGWAVTQY

J gene: TRBJ2-1
V gene: TRBV6-5
CDR3 protein: ASSYGRGPYEQF

J gene: TRBJ2-7
V gene: TRBV29-1
CDR3 protein: SVVWNSYEQY

J gene: TRBJ2-3
V gene: TRBV12-3/TRBV12-4
CDR3 protein: ASSFTSGSSDTQY

J gene: TRBJ2-7
V gene: TRBV5-1
CDR3 protein: ASSFKWTSGILSYEQY

J gene: TRBJ1-2
V gene: TRBV5-1
CDR3 protein: ASSSGTGGWNGYT

J gene: TRBJ2-2
V gene: TRBV7-9
CDR3 protein: ASSLIEETGELF

J gene: TRBJ2-4
V gene: TRBV4-2
CDR3 protein: ASSQPTGDTKNIQY

J gene: TRBJ2-5
V gene: TRBV5-1
CDR3 protein: ASRWPQGRASGRFQETQY

J gene: TRBJ2-7
V gene: TRBV30
CDR3 protein: AWSVDVPNEQY

J gene: TRBJ2-3
V gene: TRBV9
CDR3 protein: ASSVVGLSADTQY

J gene: TRBJ2-5
V gene: TRBV15
CDR3 protein: ATSGWTGGRGSPETQY

J gene: TRBJ1-1
V gene: TRBV3-1
CDR3 protein: ASSQGGSLANTEAF

J gene: TRBJ2-2
V gene: TRBV29-1
CDR3 protein: SVVSAEGNAGELF

J gene: TRBJ2-3
V gene: TRBV6-4
CDR3 protein: ASTQQRGEGTDTQY

J gene: TRBJ2-2
V gene: TRBV11-3
CDR3 protein: ASSPDPAGELF

J gene: TRBJ1-4
V gene: TRBV5-6
CDR3 protein: ASSLGSKMRKLF

J gene: TRBJ2-7
V gene: TRBV20-1
CDR3 protein: SARDNSQAYEQY